This TCR beta chain stems from a study of CD8+ T cells in alopecia areata. The overall study: C3H/HeJ donors aged about 6-13 months with spontaneous alopecia supplied skin grafted onto approximately 6-11-week-old female C3H/HeJ mice.

Reverse transcription of extracted RNA yielded cDNA, which provided the sequencing template. Profiled with immunoSEQ multiplex PCR; TCRdb holds only in-frame clones, not every one. The sample contains 270,000 or so clones, none of them singletons. Study-wide points: Affected lesional scalp, above all in alopecia totalis/universalis, was more clonal than normal scalp.

This clone was seen at least ten times. What it binds is unknown. The listed genes are named as in mouse. The read gets to within 4 residues of the CDR3 end, and the germline J gene fills in the rest. This sample also contains other DNA sequences that code for the same CDR3. The V end lost 0 bases, the J end lost 1 base, and 6 bases lay between the germline ends. The CDR3 has 13 amino acids. The germline gives CDR1 GKSSPN, CDR2 SITVG. Cells that came from pooled cutaneous lymph nodes were sorted using CD4, CD8alpha, NKG2D, NKG2ACE and other markers. The rearrangement links TRBV31 to TRBJ1-2; D perhaps matches TRBD1 (5 bases). The specimen sequenced was CD4+ T cells sorted from a lymph node. The clonotype was recovered from a C3H/HeJ mouse with alopecia areata. These mice share the MHC haplotype H2-k. CDR3 protein: CAWSLDRNSDYTF. CDR3 DNA (partial): TGTGCCTGGAGTCTAGACAGAAACTCC.